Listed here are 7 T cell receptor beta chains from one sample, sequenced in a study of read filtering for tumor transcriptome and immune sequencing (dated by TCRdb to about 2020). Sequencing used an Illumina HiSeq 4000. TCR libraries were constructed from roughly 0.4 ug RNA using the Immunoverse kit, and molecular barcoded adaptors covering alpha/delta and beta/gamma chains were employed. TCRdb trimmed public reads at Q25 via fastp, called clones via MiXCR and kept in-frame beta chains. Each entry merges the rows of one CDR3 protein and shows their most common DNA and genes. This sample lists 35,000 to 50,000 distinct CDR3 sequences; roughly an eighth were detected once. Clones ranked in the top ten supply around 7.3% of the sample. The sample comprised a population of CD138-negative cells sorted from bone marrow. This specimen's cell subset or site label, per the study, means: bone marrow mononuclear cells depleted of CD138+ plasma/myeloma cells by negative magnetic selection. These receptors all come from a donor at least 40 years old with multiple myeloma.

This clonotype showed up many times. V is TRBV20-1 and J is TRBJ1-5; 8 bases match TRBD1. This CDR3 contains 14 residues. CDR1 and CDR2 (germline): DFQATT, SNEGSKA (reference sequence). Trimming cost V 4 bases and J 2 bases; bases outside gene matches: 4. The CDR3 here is CSATDRVGNQPQHF. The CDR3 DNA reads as TGCAGTGCTACGGACAGGGTGGGCAATCAGCCCCAGCATTTT.

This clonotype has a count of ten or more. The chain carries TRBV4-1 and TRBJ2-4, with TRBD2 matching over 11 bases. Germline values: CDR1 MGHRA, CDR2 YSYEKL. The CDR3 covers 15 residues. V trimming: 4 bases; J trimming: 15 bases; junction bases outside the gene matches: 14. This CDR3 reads CASSLTGTSGDHLYF. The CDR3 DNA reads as TGCGCCAGCAGCCTCACCGGGACTAGCGGCGATCATCTGTACTTC.

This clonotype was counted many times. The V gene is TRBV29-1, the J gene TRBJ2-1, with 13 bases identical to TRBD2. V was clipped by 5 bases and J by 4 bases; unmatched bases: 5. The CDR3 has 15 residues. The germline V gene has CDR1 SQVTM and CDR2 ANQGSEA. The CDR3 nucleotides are TGCAGCGTTCCACGGACTAGCGGGGGTTACAATGAGCAGTTCTTC. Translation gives CSVPRTSGGYNEQFF.

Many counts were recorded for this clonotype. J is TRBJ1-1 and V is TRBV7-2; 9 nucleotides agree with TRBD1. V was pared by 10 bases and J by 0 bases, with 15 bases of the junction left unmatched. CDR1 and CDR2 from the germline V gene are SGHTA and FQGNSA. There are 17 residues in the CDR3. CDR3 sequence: CATQDPGTGTMNTEAFF. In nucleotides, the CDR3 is TGTGCCACCCAGGACCCCGGGACAGGGACAATGAACACTGAAGCTTTCTTT.

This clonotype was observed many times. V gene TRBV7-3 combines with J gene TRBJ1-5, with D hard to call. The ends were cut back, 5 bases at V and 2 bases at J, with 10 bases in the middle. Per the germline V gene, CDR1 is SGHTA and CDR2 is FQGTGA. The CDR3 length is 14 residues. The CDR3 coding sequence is TGTGCCAGCAGCCTTTCGGGTGGCAATCAGCCCCAGCATTTT. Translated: CASSLSGGNQPQHF.

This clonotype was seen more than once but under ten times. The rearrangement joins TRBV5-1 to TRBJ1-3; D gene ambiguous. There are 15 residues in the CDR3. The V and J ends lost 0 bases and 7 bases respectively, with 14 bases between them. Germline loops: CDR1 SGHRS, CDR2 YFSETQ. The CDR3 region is CASSLGGGEANTIYF. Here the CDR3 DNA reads TGCGCCAGCAGCTTGGGAGGCGGGGAGGCGAACACCATATATTTT.

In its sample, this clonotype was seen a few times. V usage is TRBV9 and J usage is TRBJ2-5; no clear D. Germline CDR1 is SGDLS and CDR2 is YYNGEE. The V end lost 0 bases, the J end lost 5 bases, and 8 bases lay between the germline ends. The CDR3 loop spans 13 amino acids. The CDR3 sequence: CASSVGVGETQYF. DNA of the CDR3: TGTGCCAGCAGCGTAGGAGTAGGGGAGACCCAGTACTTC. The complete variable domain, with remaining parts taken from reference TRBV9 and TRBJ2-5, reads DSGVTQTPKHLITATGQRVTLRCSPRSGDLSVYWYQQSLDQGLQFLIQYYNGEERAKGNILERFSAQQFPDLHSELNLSSLELGDSALYFCASSVGVGETQYFGPGTRLLVL.